The sequence of this T cell receptor (beta chain) was determined in a study of cytomegalovirus exposure and HLA in healthy donors. Regarding this clone: Its antigen remains unknown.

Germline V gene lookup returns CDR1 SGHNT and CDR2 YENEEA. Trimming took off 4 bases at V and 1 base at J, with 12 bases between the two ends. The CDR3 has 15 amino acids. Primers for the PCR totalled 60 Vbeta and 13 Jbeta. TCRdb's table, derived via immunoSEQ multiplex PCR, lists solely in-frame clones and lacks some. Among around 94,000 clones listed, 75% to 80% were seen once. General study findings and limits: Some highly shared sequence variants likely arose as a pipeline artifact. A few CMV-associated chains were confirmed in vitro to be specific for CMV antigens. TCR beta sequences reportedly predicted most subjects' HLA-A and HLA-B alleles accurately.

The origin of this receptor is a male donor in good health and CMV-seropositive. The chain recombines TRBV11-3 with TRBJ2-3, with D tentatively TRBD2 (5 bases). What was sequenced was PBMCs. CDR3 loop: CASSSQRTGTDTQYF. The CDR3, as DNA: TGTGCCAGCAGCTCTCAGCGGACGGGCACAGATACGCAGTATTTT.